The 14 T cell receptor beta chains given below trace back to one sample, sequenced in a study of shared clonotypes between healthy human individuals. Only in-frame clones appear in the TCRdb table, and some are missing; sequencing was by immunoSEQ multiplex PCR. The sample yields 980,000 or so clones, about three quarters seen once. The sequenced sample consisted of memory CD4+ T cells sorted from blood. Regarding subset: CD45RA-negative fraction. These receptors were taken from a man between 18 and 29 years old in good health.

V is TRBV19 and J is TRBJ2-6; no definite D call. V lost 6 bases and J 0 bases, leaving 3 bases between the germline ends. Germline CDR1 is LNHDA and CDR2 is SQIVND (reference sequence). The CDR3 length is 13 residues. CDR3 loop: CASSFSGANVLTF. CDR3 coding DNA: TGTGCCAGTAGCTTCTCTGGGGCCAACGTCCTGACTTTC.

The chain has TRBV5-4 and TRBJ2-1; 16 bases fit TRBD2. V lost 6 bases and J lost 1; bases outside the gene matches: 10. CDR1 is SGHNT and CDR2 is YYREEE in the germline V gene (reference sequence). The CDR3 is made up of 19 amino acids. DNA for the CDR3: TGTGCCAGCACCCCACCGGGACTAGCGGGAGGGGTATCCTACAATGAGCAGTTCTTC. This sequence encodes CASTPPGLAGGVSYNEQFF.

The chain recombines TRBV9 with TRBJ2-3; 7 nucleotides match TRBD2. This CDR3 is 16 amino acids long. From germline, CDR1 is SGDLS and CDR2 YYNGEE. J was trimmed by 9 bases and V by 4 bases; bases with no gene match: 17. Here the CDR3 reads CASSPGTTRQGGTQYF. Here the CDR3 DNA reads TGTGCCAGCAGCCCAGGGACTACTCGGCAGGGTGGGACGCAGTATTTT.

As for this clone: This same CDR3 is encoded by further DNA sequences in the sample. This chain links TRBV7-2 with TRBJ1-5; D is unresolved. V lost 1 base and J lost 4, with 8 bases in between. Germline-derived CDR1 and CDR2 are SGHTA and FQGNSA. CDR3 length equals 14 residues. As DNA, the CDR3 is TGTGCCAGCAGCTTAGTGGGAACTAATCAGCCCCAGCATTTT. Amino acids: CASSLVGTNQPQHF.

J is TRBJ1-4 and V is TRBV5-1; D is undetermined. V lost 4 bases and J lost 6, with 10 bases in between. There are 13 residues in the CDR3. Germline CDR1 is SGHRS and CDR2 is YFSETQ. CDR3 sequence: CASSPLDDEKLFF. CDR3 DNA: TGCGCCAGCAGCCCCTTAGACGATGAAAAACTGTTTTTT.

This rearrangement joins TRBV29-1 to TRBJ2-7; 9 bases map to TRBD1. CDR3 length: 13 amino acids. The ends lost 5 bases at V and 7 bases at J; junction bases unmatched: 9. CDR1 and CDR2 from the germline V gene are SQVTM and ANQGSEA. The CDR3 here is CSVSGTGTGEQYF. The CDR3 DNA follows: TGCAGCGTTTCGGGGACAGGGACGGGTGAGCAGTACTTC.

The chain employs TRBV5-6 and TRBJ2-3; D may correspond to TRBD1 or TRBD2 (5 bases each). CDR1 and CDR2 from the germline V gene are SGHDT and YYEEEE. CDR3 length: 14 residues. V dropped 4 bases and J dropped 2 bases, with 11 bases sitting between them. CDR3 in amino acids: CASSLPGATDTQYF. CDR3 nucleotide sequence: TGTGCCAGCAGCCTCCCCGGGGCCACAGATACGCAGTATTTT. The full variable domain, in which reference TRBV5-6 and TRBJ2-3 provide the parts outside the CDR3, is DAGVTQSPTHLIKTRGQQVTLRCSPKSGHDTVSWYQQALGQGPQFIFQYYEEEERQRGNFPDRFSGHQFPNYSSELNVNALLLGDSALYLCASSLPGATDTQYFGPGTRLTVL.

The rearrangement links TRBV9 to TRBJ2-3; 16 nucleotides line up with TRBD2. In germline, CDR1 is SGDLS, CDR2 YYNGEE. CDR3 size: 17 residues. Trimming at V came to 5 bases and at J to 5 bases, leaving 8 bases not matched to a gene. CDR3 nucleotide sequence: TGTGCCAGCAGTAAGGGGACTAGCGGGAGGGCGGAAGATACGCAGTATTTT. Amino acids: CASSKGTSGRAEDTQYF.

V and J are TRBV30 and TRBJ2-3; 7 nucleotides agree with TRBD2. The CDR3 runs to 15 residues. CDR1 and CDR2 from the germline V gene are GTSNPN and SVGIG (reference sequence). J was trimmed by 3 bases and V by 1 base; bases with no gene match: 7. CDR3 residues: CAWSALGGSTDTQYF. DNA for the CDR3: TGTGCCTGGAGTGCCCTGGGCGGGAGTACAGATACGCAGTATTTT.

The chain employs TRBV5-8 and TRBJ2-7; D is unresolved. V was shortened by 6 bases and J by 6 bases, with 25 bases between the two germline ends. Per the germline V gene, CDR1 is SGHTS and CDR2 is YDEGEE. The CDR3 spans 16 residues. The CDR3 sequence is CASIPPGTERGREQYF. CDR3 sequence (DNA): TGTGCCAGCATCCCCCCCGGAACGGAGAGAGGCCGCGAGCAGTACTTC.

The genes are TRBV5-1 and TRBJ1-3, with D hard to call. The CDR3 is made up of 16 amino acids. The V gene's germline CDR1 is SGHRS and CDR2 YFSETQ. The V and J ends lost 4 bases and 0 bases respectively, with 14 bases between them. The CDR3 is CASSRKGTSSGNTIYF. The CDR3 DNA sequence: TGCGCCAGCAGCCGAAAAGGAACAAGCTCTGGAAACACCATATATTTT.

The gene calls are TRBV30 and TRBJ1-4; TRBD1 is a possible D gene (5 bases). Trimming took off 2 bases at V and 11 bases at J, with 18 bases between the two ends. This CDR3 is built from 14 residues. The germline gives CDR1 GTSNPN, CDR2 SVGIG (reference sequence). The CDR3 bases are TGTGCCTGGAGTATAGGGGAAGGGGCTAACAAACTGTTTTTT. Its protein product is CAWSIGEGANKLFF.

The table lists this clone with a few counts. The chain recombines TRBV18 with TRBJ2-1; D might be TRBD1 or TRBD2, each matching 5 bases. The CDR3 spans 14 residues. V was pared by 2 bases and J by 2 bases, with 7 bases between. Germline CDR1 reads KGHSH; CDR2 reads LQKENI. The CDR3 region is CASSPTGPYNEQFF. CDR3 DNA sequence: TGTGCCAGCTCACCAACGGGGCCCTACAATGAGCAGTTCTTC.

This clone was detected only once. The V and J genes are TRBV6-6 and TRBJ1-5; the D is unclear. The V end was cut by 2 bases, the J end by 0 bases, with 8 bases between. The CDR3 totals 15 residues. Germline V gene lookup returns CDR1 MNHNY and CDR2 SVGAGI (reference sequence). CDR3 bases: TGTGCCAGCAGTTACAGGGCATATAGCAATCAGCCCCAGCATTTT. Translating gives CASSYRAYSNQPQHF.